This T cell receptor (beta chain) was recovered during a study of blood T cell repertoires in COVID-19. Individuals drawn from approximately 22 US areas were about 18 to 100 years old. Cohort 3 donors counted as recovered after two negative PCRs, clearance, or resolved symptoms. Germline assignment: CDR1 MDHEN and CDR2 SYDVKM. This CDR3 spans 17 amino acids. V dropped 3 bases and J dropped 4 bases, with 18 bases sitting between them. Authors' processing steps: Amplifying reference gene primers gave estimates of nucleated cell counts. Sequenced by immunoSEQ multiplex PCR; TCRdb stores in-frame clones only, minus some. That table furnishes V, J and clone size, whereas the DNA furnished D and trimming. Of about 270,000 clones in the sample, around nine tenths are singletons; the top ten hold approximately 2.5%.

Material: PBMCs or T cells enriched from blood (not recorded which). This TCR was sampled from a woman in her late teens or twenties who had recovered from COVID-19. The chain is built from TRBV28 and TRBJ1-4; weak D call: TRBD1 (5 bases). Written as DNA, the CDR3 is TGTGCCAGCAGTTTGTTTGAAGGGGCTACTAATAATGAAAAACTGTTTTTT. It codes for CASSLFEGATNNEKLFF.